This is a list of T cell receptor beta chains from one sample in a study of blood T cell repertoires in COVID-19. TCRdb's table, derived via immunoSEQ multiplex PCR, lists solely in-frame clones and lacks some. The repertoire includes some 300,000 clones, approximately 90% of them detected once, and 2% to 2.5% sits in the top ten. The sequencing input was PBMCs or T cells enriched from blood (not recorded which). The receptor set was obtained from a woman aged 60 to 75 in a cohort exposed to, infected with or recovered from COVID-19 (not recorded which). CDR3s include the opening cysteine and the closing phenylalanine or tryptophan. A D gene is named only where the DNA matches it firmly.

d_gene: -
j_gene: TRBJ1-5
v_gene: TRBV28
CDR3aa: CASSLRGRGFRPQHF
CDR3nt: TGTGCCAGCAGTTTAAGGGGGAGGGGATTTCGGCCCCAGCATTTT

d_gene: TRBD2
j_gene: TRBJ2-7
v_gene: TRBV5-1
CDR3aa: CASRRLQTSGSGEQYF
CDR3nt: TGCGCCAGCAGGAGACTGCAGACTAGCGGGAGTGGCGAGCAGTACTTC

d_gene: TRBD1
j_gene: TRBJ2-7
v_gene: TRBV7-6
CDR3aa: CASSLFGQGAEEQYF
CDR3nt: TGTGCCAGCAGCTTATTCGGACAGGGGGCGGAGGAGCAGTACTTC

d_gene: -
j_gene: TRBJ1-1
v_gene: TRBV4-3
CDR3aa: CASSQVEQSMNTEAFF
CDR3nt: TGCGCCAGCAGCCAAGTCGAACAGTCCATGAACACTGAAGCTTTCTTT

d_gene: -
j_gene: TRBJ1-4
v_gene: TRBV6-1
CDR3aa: CASSDVVQVEKLFF
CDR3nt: TGTGCCAGCAGTGATGTGGTTCAGGTCGAAAAACTGTTTTTT

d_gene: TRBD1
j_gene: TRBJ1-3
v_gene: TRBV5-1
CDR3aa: CASSPYRQGSGNTIYF
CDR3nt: TGCGCCAGCAGCCCTTATCGACAGGGGTCCGGAAACACCATATATTTT

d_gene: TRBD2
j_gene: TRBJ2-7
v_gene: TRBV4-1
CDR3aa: CPPSRPGLAGVYEQYF
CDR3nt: TGCCCCCCCAGCCGCCCGGGACTAGCGGGAGTCTACGAGCAGTACTTC

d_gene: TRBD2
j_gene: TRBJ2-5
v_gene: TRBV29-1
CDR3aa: CSSIAGRETQYF
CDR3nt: TGCAGCTCCATAGCGGGAAGAGAGACCCAGTACTTC

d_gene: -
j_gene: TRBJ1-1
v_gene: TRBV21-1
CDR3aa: CASSGGTAYPNTEAFF
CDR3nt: TGTGCCAGCAGCGGAGGGACAGCTTACCCCAACACTGAAGCTTTCTTT

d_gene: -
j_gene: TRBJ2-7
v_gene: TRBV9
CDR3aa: CASSVATEGEQYF
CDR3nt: TGTGCCAGCAGCGTAGCTACGGAGGGAGAGCAGTACTTC